The rows below give T cell receptor beta chains drawn from one sample of a study of CD8 T cells in seronegative destructive rheumatoid arthritis. The assay was immunoSEQ multiplex PCR, and TCRdb's table has in-frame clones only and misses some. This sample has several thousand clones; more than 60% occur once, and the top ten carry approximately 40%. Sequencing was performed on CD8+ T cells from blood. These receptors originate from a woman in her fifties or sixties with seronegative destructive rheumatoid arthritis. The CDR3 runs from the conserved cysteine through the conserved F or W. Each record gives: J gene, D gene, clone size, V gene, CDR3 protein, CDR3 DNA. A D gene is named only where the DNA matches it firmly. Size is omitted from some rows. Given values are once, few, many or a class for expanded clones.

J gene: TRBJ2-1
D gene: -
clone size: -
V gene: TRBV11-2
CDR3 protein: CASSLRSWAGYDGEQFF
CDR3 DNA: TGTGCCAGCAGCTTAAGGTCCTGGGCGGGGTATGACGGTGAGCAGTTCTTC

J gene: TRBJ1-2
D gene: -
clone size: -
V gene: TRBV25-1
CDR3 protein: CATNSYGYTF
CDR3 DNA: TGTGCCACTAATTCCTATGGCTACACCTTC

J gene: TRBJ2-5
D gene: TRBD2
clone size: -
V gene: TRBV5-1
CDR3 protein: CASSSLRVQDDRGAQYF
CDR3 DNA: TGCGCCAGCAGCTCCCTGCGGGTTCAGGACGATCGGGGGGCCCAGTACTTC

J gene: TRBJ1-2
D gene: -
clone size: few
V gene: TRBV6-4
CDR3 protein: CASSDTAQAGMGYTF
CDR3 DNA: TGTGCCAGCAGTGACACCGCGCAGGCTGGTATGGGCTACACCTTC

J gene: TRBJ1-1
D gene: -
clone size: few
V gene: TRBV5-8
CDR3 protein: CASNSQISRGRAFF
CDR3 DNA: TGTGCCAGCAATTCCCAAATTTCTAGGGGGAGAGCTTTCTTT

J gene: TRBJ2-2
D gene: -
clone size: once
V gene: TRBV7-8
CDR3 protein: CASSFAGPNTGELFF
CDR3 DNA: TGTGCCAGCAGCTTCGCGGGGCCGAACACCGGGGAGCTGTTTTTT

J gene: TRBJ2-5
D gene: TRBD2
clone size: once
V gene: TRBV4-1
CDR3 protein: CASSSLPGRLAGGETQYF
CDR3 DNA: TGCGCCAGCAGCAGCCTCCCTGGGAGACTAGCGGGTGGCGAGACCCAGTACTTC

J gene: TRBJ2-5
D gene: -
clone size: -
V gene: TRBV5-4
CDR3 protein: CASSLEQQETQYF
CDR3 DNA: TGTGCCAGCAGCTTAGAACAACAAGAGACCCAGTACTTC

J gene: TRBJ2-1
D gene: TRBD1
clone size: few
V gene: TRBV7-9
CDR3 protein: CASSLGSTGVENEQFF
CDR3 DNA: TGTGCCAGCAGCTTAGGTTCTACAGGGGTCGAGAATGAGCAGTTCTTC

J gene: TRBJ2-7
D gene: -
clone size: -
V gene: TRBV5-1
CDR3 protein: CASSGGGGGSEQYF
CDR3 DNA: TGCGCCAGCAGCGGGGGAGGGGGGGGCAGCGAGCAGTACTTC

J gene: TRBJ2-1
D gene: TRBD2
clone size: once
V gene: TRBV19
CDR3 protein: CASSIGGGGPHNEQFF
CDR3 DNA: TGTGCCAGTAGTATAGGGGGCGGGGGGCCCCACAATGAGCAGTTCTTC

J gene: TRBJ2-5
D gene: -
clone size: -
V gene: TRBV7-9
CDR3 protein: CASSSVQAGRETQYF
CDR3 DNA: TGTGCCAGCAGCTCGGTGCAGGCGGGGCGGGAGACCCAGTACTTC